This T cell receptor beta chain derives from a study of OX40 agonist ivuxolimab in advanced cancers. General study points: In CD8+ T cells, expanded clones were on average more numerous than in CD4+.

Comment on this clone: Its antigen is unidentified.

On cycle 4 day 1 and cycle 7 day 1, as well as at baseline, blood was sampled. TCRdb's table, derived via immunoSEQ multiplex PCR, lists solely in-frame clones and lacks some. The sample holds more than 80,000 clones; about 90% are singletons and the top ten take around 1.5%. Germline V gives CDR1 SGHNT, CDR2 YYREEE (reference sequence). The germline V and J ends were trimmed by 4 bases and 2 bases, with 12 bases remaining between them. The CDR3 length is 14 residues. Sequencing used CD4+ or CD8+ T cells sorted from blood, obtained in a trial of the OX40 agonist ivuxolimab. This receptor was obtained from an adult with an advanced solid tumor such as melanoma, head and neck, liver or kidney cancer. This sequence joins TRBV5-4 and TRBJ1-2, with D hard to call. The CDR3 reads CASSMPFGNYGYTF. The CDR3 DNA sequence: TGTGCCAGCAGCATGCCTTTTGGAAACTATGGCTACACCTTC. The complete variable domain, with remaining parts taken from reference TRBV5-4 and TRBJ1-2, reads ETGVTQSPTHLIKTRGQQVTLRCSSQSGHNTVSWYQQALGQGPQFIFQYYREEENGRGNFPPRFSGLQFPNYSSELNVNALELDDSALYLCASSMPFGNYGYTFGSGTRLTVV.